This TCR beta chain was retrieved from a study of shared clonotypes between healthy human individuals. Worth noting for this clone: The target antigen is unknown.

Genomic DNA came from tens of millions of PBMCs in unsorted samples. Generated by immunoSEQ multiplex PCR, the TCRdb table keeps only in-frame clones and is missing some. The sample records more than 450,000 clones, approximately 79% being singletons. General study findings and limits: Sequencing depth was expected to affect clonotype sharing among donors.

The source material was PBMCs. The TCR sequence derives from a woman aged 40 to 50 in good health. Some clones in this sample may be carry-over from other donors' samples.

The CDR3 DNA reads TGTGCCACCAGCAGAGATGGCGAGCGGCACAATGAGCAGTTCTTC. It encodes CATSRDGERHNEQFF. The V and J genes are TRBV15 and TRBJ2-1; D is possibly TRBD2 (5 bases). Trimming took 0 bases from V and 5 from J, leaving 11 bases between them. CDR1 is LNHNV and CDR2 is YYDKDF in the germline V gene (reference sequence). The CDR3 covers 15 residues.